This T cell receptor (beta chain) appears in the sequencing data of a study of cytomegalovirus exposure and HLA in healthy donors. Germline-derived CDR1 and CDR2 are SGDLS and YYNGEE. CDR3 length: 14 amino acids. V lost 2 bases and J lost 3; bases outside the gene matches: 2. PCR amplification relied on 60 Vbeta primers (plus 13 Jbeta primers). The table came from immunoSEQ multiplex PCR; TCRdb's copy has only in-frame clones and leaves some out. This sample carries some 200,000 clones, around four fifths of them seen once, and the ten largest clones take over 1.5%. This sequence was found in a man between 45 and 60 years old in good health and CMV-seronegative. V usage is TRBV9 and J usage is TRBJ2-7; 10 positions agree with TRBD2. The sequenced sample was PBMCs. CDR3 DNA sequence: TGTGCCAGCAGCGTCGGACTAGCGGACTACGAGCAGTACTTC. Translation gives CASSVGLADYEQYF.